This T cell receptor (beta chain) was sequenced in a study of cytomegalovirus exposure and HLA in healthy donors. Study-wide findings and caveats: Earlier analysis yielded a pattern in which most TCR beta V segments were productive about 90% or about 30% of the time.

About this clone itself: Its antigen is not known.

CDR1 is SGDLS and CDR2 is YYNGEE in the germline V gene. Trimming pared 3 bases from V and 0 bases from J, leaving 9 bases between. The length of the CDR3 is 14 residues. 60 Vbeta and 13 Jbeta primers were used in PCR. Sequencing used immunoSEQ multiplex PCR; TCRdb keeps in-frame clones, though not all of them. Seen here are 90,000 to 110,000 clones, 73% observed once, and the top ten hold around 8%. Specimen: PBMCs. The genes are TRBV9 and TRBJ1-1; tentative D call: TRBD1 (6 bases). The receptor's source is a man aged 40-50 years in good health and CMV-seronegative. Written as DNA, the CDR3 is TGTGCCAGCAGCGAAGGACAGATGAACACTGAAGCTTTCTTT. It specifies CASSEGQMNTEAFF.